Included here is one T cell receptor (beta chain) sequence, with context. The repertoire was sequenced with immunoSEQ multiplex PCR; TCRdb's copy has only in-frame clones and lacks some. There are about 16,000 clones in the sample; approximately 90% occur only once, and about 15% lies in the top ten. The sample belongs to a study of T cells in pancreatic ductal adenocarcinoma. Surgery without prior neoadjuvant therapy was the treatment of the selected pancreatic ductal adenocarcinoma patients. The source material was PBMCs. The clonotype comes from a human donor with pancreatic ductal adenocarcinoma.

CDR3 in amino acids: CASRNRGQHYGYTF. The CDR3 region has the DNA TGTGCCAGCAGGAACAGGGGGCAGCACTATGGCTACACCTTC. This chain uses TRBV6-5 with TRBJ1-2, with 9 bases lining up with TRBD1. This CDR3 has 14 amino acids. CDR1 MNHEY and CDR2 SVGAGI come from the germline V gene. V shed 6 bases, J shed 3 bases, and the junction held 5 bases outside the gene matches.